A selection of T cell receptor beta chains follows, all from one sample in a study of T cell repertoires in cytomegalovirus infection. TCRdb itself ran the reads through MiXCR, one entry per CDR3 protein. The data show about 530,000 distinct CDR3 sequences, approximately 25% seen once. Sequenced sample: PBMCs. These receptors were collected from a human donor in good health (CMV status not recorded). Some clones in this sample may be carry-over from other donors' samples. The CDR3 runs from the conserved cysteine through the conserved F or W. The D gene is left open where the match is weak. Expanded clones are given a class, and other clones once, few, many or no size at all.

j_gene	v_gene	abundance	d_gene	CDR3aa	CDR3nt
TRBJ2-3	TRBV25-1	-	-	CASSFVGGSDTQYF	TGTGCCAGCAGTTTCGTTGGAGGGTCTGATACGCAGTATTTT
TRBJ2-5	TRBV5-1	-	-	CASSQKGEAQYF	TGCGCCAGCAGCCAAAAAGGGGAGGCCCAGTACTTC
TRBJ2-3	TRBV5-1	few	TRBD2	CASSQRLAGVADTQYF	TGCGCCAGCAGCCAGCGGCTAGCGGGAGTGGCAGATACGCAGTATTTT
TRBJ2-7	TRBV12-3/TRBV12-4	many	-	CASSLIGYEQYF	TGTGCCAGCAGTTTAATAGGATACGAGCAGTACTTC
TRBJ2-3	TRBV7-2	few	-	CASSLGGVGIKDTQYF	TGTGCCAGCAGCTTAGGCGGGGTCGGGATAAAAGATACGCAGTATTTT
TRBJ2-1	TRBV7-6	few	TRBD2	CASSQLAGLYNEQFF	TGTGCCAGCAGCCAACTAGCGGGATTATACAATGAGCAGTTCTTC
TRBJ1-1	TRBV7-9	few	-	CASSRGQIEAFF	TGTGCCAGCAGCCGAGGACAGATTGAAGCTTTCTTT
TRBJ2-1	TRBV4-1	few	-	CASSPVGGEQFF	TGCGCCAGCAGCCCGGTCGGGGGTGAGCAGTTCTTC
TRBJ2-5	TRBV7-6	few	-	CASSPERETQYF	TGTGCCAGCAGCCCCGAACGGGAGACCCAGTACTTC
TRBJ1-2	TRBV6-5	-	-	CASSQLTGTWSYTF	TGTGCCAGCAGTCAATTAACCGGGACATGGAGCTACACCTTC
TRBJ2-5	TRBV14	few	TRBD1	CASSQRPGGAETQYF	TGTGCCAGCAGCCAACGGCCAGGGGGCGCAGAGACCCAGTACTTC
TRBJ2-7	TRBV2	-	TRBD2	CASSLSGRSQEQYF	TGTGCCAGCAGTCTTAGCGGGAGGAGCCAGGAGCAGTACTTC
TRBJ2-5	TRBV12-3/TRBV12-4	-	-	CASSLRLASQETQYF	TGTGCCAGCAGTCTCCGGCTAGCGAGTCAAGAGACCCAGTACTTC
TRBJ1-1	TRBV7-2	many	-	CASSFYTRTEAFF	TGTGCCAGCAGCTTCTACACCCGCACTGAAGCTTTCTTT
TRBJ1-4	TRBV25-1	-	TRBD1	CASSEAGQGEEKLFF	TGTGCCAGCAGTGAAGCAGGACAGGGGGAAGAAAAACTGTTTTTT
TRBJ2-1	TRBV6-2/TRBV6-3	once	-	CASSFLRQAPSYNEQFF	TGTGCCAGCAGCTTTCTGAGACAGGCCCCCTCCTACAATGAGCAGTTCTTC
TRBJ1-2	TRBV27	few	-	CASSGPSDQDGYTF	TGTGCCAGCAGTGGCCCATCGGATCAGGATGGCTACACCTTC
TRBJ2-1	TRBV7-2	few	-	CASSDITLDNEQFF	TGTGCCAGCAGCGACATTACCTTAGACAATGAGCAGTTCTTC
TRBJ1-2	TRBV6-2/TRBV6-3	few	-	CASSTFGDGANYGYTF	TGTGCCAGCAGCACGTTTGGGGATGGAGCTAACTATGGCTACACCTTC
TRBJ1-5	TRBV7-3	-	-	CASSAGRDSNQPQHF	TGTGCCAGCAGCGCGGGACGGGATAGCAATCAGCCCCAGCATTTT
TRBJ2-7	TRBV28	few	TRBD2	CASSLAGDPEQYF	TGTGCCAGCAGCCTAGCGGGGGACCCGGAGCAGTACTTC
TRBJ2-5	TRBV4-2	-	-	CASSQEETQGWETQYF	TGTGCCAGCAGCCAAGAAGAAACGCAGGGATGGGAGACCCAGTACTTC
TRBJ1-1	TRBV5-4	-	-	CASSHLFSESPEAFF	TGTGCCAGCAGCCACCTATTCTCTGAAAGCCCTGAAGCTTTCTTT